One sample yielded the 6 T cell receptor beta chains listed below, sequenced in a study of shared clonotypes between healthy human individuals. Produced via immunoSEQ multiplex PCR; TCRdb's table is partial and in-frame only. This repertoire shows about 2.2 million clones, 85% to 95% found once; its top ten account for under 2%. Terminally differentiated effector memory CD45RA+ cells were left out of the naive CD8 fraction, which was CD45RO-negative and positively selected for CCR7. Sequencing was carried out using naive CD8+ T cells from PBMCs. These receptors were obtained from a man between 18 and 29 years old in good health. Some clones in this sample may be carry-over from other donors' samples.

This chain uses TRBV7-9 with TRBJ2-1; weak D call: TRBD2 (6 bases). The CDR3 runs 14 residues. V was cut by 3 bases and J by 4 bases, with 10 bases left in between. The germline V gene encodes CDR1 SEHNR and CDR2 FQNEAQ (reference sequence). The CDR3 is CASSFPSAYNEQFF. CDR3 nucleotide sequence: TGTGCCAGCAGCTTCCCTAGCGCGTACAATGAGCAGTTCTTC.

The genes are TRBV27 and TRBJ2-1; no clear D gene. V shed 3 bases and J shed 0 bases, with 9 bases lying between them. The CDR3 runs 15 residues. CDR1 is MNHEY, CDR2 SMNVEV, per germline (reference sequence). The CDR3 nucleotides are TGTGCCAGCAGTTTTGTCCAAAGCTCCTACAATGAGCAGTTCTTC. Its translation is CASSFVQSSYNEQFF.

V gene TRBV5-4 combines with J gene TRBJ2-1; D is unresolved. V was shortened by 1 base and J by 5 bases, with 10 bases between the two germline ends. The CDR3 spans 14 residues. Germline V gives CDR1 SGHNT, CDR2 YYREEE (reference sequence). CDR3 DNA sequence: TGTGCCAGCAGCTTGTCCCGTGTCGACAATGAGCAGTTCTTC. Protein product: CASSLSRVDNEQFF.

CDR3 region: CSVVTGVRYEQYF. In DNA, the CDR3 is TGCAGCGTTGTAACAGGGGTAAGGTACGAGCAGTACTTC. The chain is built from TRBV29-1 and TRBJ2-7, with 7 positions matching TRBD1. In germline, CDR1 is SQVTM, CDR2 ANQGSEA. The CDR3 is made up of 13 amino acids. V lost 4 bases to trimming and J lost 4 bases; unmatched junction nucleotides: 7.

V usage is TRBV19 and J usage is TRBJ2-5, with D perhaps being TRBD1 or TRBD2 (5 bases each). This CDR3 is built from 14 residues. V was shortened by 3 bases and J by 5 bases, with 13 bases between the two germline ends. Per germline, CDR1 LNHDA and CDR2 SQIVND (reference sequence). The CDR3 DNA reads TGTGCCAGTAGTATCGACTACGAGGGGGAGACCCAGTACTTC. Protein: CASSIDYEGETQYF.

The CDR3 loop reads CASSSDRPPSYEQYF. In DNA form, the CDR3 reads TGTGCCAGCAGCTCCGACAGGCCACCGTCCTACGAGCAGTACTTC. This chain uses TRBV7-9 with TRBJ2-7; D is possibly TRBD1 (6 bases). This CDR3 is built from 15 residues. Germline assignment: CDR1 SEHNR and CDR2 FQNEAQ (reference sequence). V was shortened by 4 bases and J by 1 base, with 14 bases between the two germline ends.